This record covers a single T cell receptor beta chain. Its antigen is currently not known. No base qualities exist here, and no much larger clone lies one base off it. Clipping removes 5 bases from V and 5 bases from J, with 14 as the unmatched junction base count. The cysteine opens and the phenylalanine closes a CDR3 of 16 amino acids. Kept here is only the CDR3 DNA, which spans 48 bases and is read in frame from base 1. Sequences SEHNR (CDR1) and FQNEAQ (CDR2) are obtained from the germline V gene (reference sequence). This sample was included in a study of blood T cell repertoires in COVID-19 (dated by TCRdb to 2019 to 2021). General notes on the study: Collaborator samples came from the United States, Italy and Spain and covered acute and convalescent phases of COVID-19. The samples were drawn from the first 160 participants of the ongoing ImmuneRACE study and from 1,200 or so subjects provided by 6 global collaborators. Where available, HLA class I and class II types were obtained from metadata supplied by the sample provider rather than from assay-based typing. The repertoires were released in a freely available public database meant as a resource for research on the immune response to SARS-CoV-2. The dataset comprised deeply sampled blood TCRbeta repertoires from subjects exposed to, actively infected with, or recovered from COVID-19. The material from the prospective study consisted of cDNA or gDNA derived from T cells, B-cell-depleted T cells, or PBMCs. The sample metadata nearly always contained a de-identified subject ID, COVID-19 status, age in years and sex.

The collaborating institutions used their own protocols to collect whole blood in K2EDTA tubes. For TCRbeta analysis, collaborators shipped samples in one of three forms: frozen whole blood, isolated PBMCs, or DNA extracted from either of those sample types. TCRbeta CDR3 regions were amplified from genomic DNA using the immunoSEQ Assay, a bias-controlled multiplex PCR. Turning to the authors' computational methods: Nucleated cell counts per sample were estimated from amplification of reference gene primers within the assay. Sequence reads were collapsed and filtered to measure the absolute abundance of every unique TCRbeta CDR3 rearrangement. For each sample, productive Simpson clonality was calculated by taking the square root of Simpson's diversity index across productive rearrangements. TCRdb retrieved this table from immuneACCESS and kept in-frame rearrangements only. Not all clones are present; in checked studies, unresolved V genes account for under half, and no reason is known for the remainder. V, J and clone size are those of that table, while D and trimming were read from the DNA. The sample records some 150,000 clones, approximately 84% of which are singletons. The biggest ten clones account for under 9.5% of the sample.

The paper's findings and limits, for the study overall: Clinical and demographic metadata were provided uncurated, with the amount varying by source and participant.

The chain is made from TRBV7-9 and TRBJ2-7; the central 8 bases match TRBD2. The sample comprised peripheral blood. This clonotype originated in a woman older than 75 in a cohort sampled during active or convalescent COVID-19. The DNA is as follows: TGTGCCAGCAGCGGGGGAGGACTAGCCGGGACCAACGAGCAGTACTTC. This yields the protein CASSGGGLAGTNEQYF.